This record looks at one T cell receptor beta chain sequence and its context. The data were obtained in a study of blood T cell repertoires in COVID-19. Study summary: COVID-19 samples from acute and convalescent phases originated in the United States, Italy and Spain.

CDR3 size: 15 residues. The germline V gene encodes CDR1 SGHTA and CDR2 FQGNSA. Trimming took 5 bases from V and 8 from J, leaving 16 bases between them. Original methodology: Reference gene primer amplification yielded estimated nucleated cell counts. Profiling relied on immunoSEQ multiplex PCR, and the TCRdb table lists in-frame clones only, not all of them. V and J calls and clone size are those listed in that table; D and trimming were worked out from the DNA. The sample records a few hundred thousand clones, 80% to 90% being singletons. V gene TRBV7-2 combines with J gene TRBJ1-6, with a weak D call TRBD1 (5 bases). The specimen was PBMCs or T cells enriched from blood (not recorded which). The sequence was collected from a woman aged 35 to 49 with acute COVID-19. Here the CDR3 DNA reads TGTGCCAGCAGCCAGGGTTGGCTAGATCATTCACCCCTCCACTTT. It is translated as CASSQGWLDHSPLHF.